Listed here are 6 T cell receptor beta chains from one sample, sequenced in a study of blood T cell repertoires in COVID-19. Produced via immunoSEQ multiplex PCR; TCRdb's table is partial and in-frame only. The table has some 220,000 clones, about 90% seen once. Sequencing was done on a sample of peripheral blood. These receptors all come from a man aged 25-45 years with COVID-19, enrolled during active disease.

The chain employs TRBV10-3 and TRBJ2-3, with 10 bases aligning to TRBD2. Germline V gene sequence: CDR1 ENHRY, CDR2 SYGVKD. The CDR3 length is 16 residues. With 4 bases clipped from V and 4 bases from J, the junction kept 8 bases outside the gene matches. In DNA, the CDR3 is TGTGCCATCAGTGCCAGCGGGGGGGCCGAAGCAGATACGCAGTATTTT. Translating it yields CAISASGGAEADTQYF.

V is TRBV5-1 and J is TRBJ2-2, with 7 bases matching TRBD1. From germline, CDR1 is SGHRS and CDR2 YFSETQ. J lost 6 bases, V lost 2 bases, and 7 bases had no gene match. CDR3 length equals 15 residues. CDR3 amino acids: CASSFRTGRAGELFF. The CDR3 region has the DNA TGCGCCAGCAGCTTCCGGACAGGCCGGGCCGGGGAGCTGTTTTTT.

The J gene is TRBJ1-1, the V gene TRBV13; TRBD1 matches at 9 bases. After removal of 5 bases from V and 1 base from J, the junction contained 8 bases not matched to a gene. Germline V lookup: CDR1 PRHDT, CDR2 FYEKMQ (reference sequence). CDR3 size: 16 residues. Here the CDR3 reads CASSRGTGRRNTEAFF. DNA for the CDR3: TGTGCCAGCAGCCGAGGGACAGGGCGGAGGAACACTGAAGCTTTCTTT.

The chain couples TRBV6-6 to TRBJ1-1, with no clear D. Germline V CDR1 and CDR2: MNHNY, SVGAGI (reference sequence). The CDR3 covers 15 residues. The V end lost 5 bases, the J end lost 4 bases, and 17 bases lay between the germline ends. The CDR3 bases are TGTGCCAGCAGTCCCCCGGGTCGGCGGGGCACTGAAGCTTTCTTT. Protein product: CASSPPGRRGTEAFF.

The chain uses TRBV7-2 and TRBJ2-5; 7 bases map to TRBD2. The CDR3 consists of 16 residues. J gave up 5 bases and V 1 base, and 10 bases lay outside the gene matches. Per the germline V gene, CDR1 is SGHTA and CDR2 is FQGNSA. The CDR3 DNA follows: TGTGCCAGCAGCTTAGGGCTAGCGGCCCCCGGGGAGACCCAGTACTTC. This sequence encodes CASSLGLAAPGETQYF.

The chain carries TRBV5-1 and TRBJ1-2; tentative D call: TRBD1 (5 bases). Germline V gene data show CDR1 as SGHRS and CDR2 as YFSETQ. The CDR3 is 14 residues long. V gave up 0 bases and J gave up 3 bases, with 9 bases separating them. CDR3 region: CASSLGRVDYGYTF. CDR3 in DNA: TGCGCCAGCAGCTTGGGCAGGGTGGACTATGGCTACACCTTC.